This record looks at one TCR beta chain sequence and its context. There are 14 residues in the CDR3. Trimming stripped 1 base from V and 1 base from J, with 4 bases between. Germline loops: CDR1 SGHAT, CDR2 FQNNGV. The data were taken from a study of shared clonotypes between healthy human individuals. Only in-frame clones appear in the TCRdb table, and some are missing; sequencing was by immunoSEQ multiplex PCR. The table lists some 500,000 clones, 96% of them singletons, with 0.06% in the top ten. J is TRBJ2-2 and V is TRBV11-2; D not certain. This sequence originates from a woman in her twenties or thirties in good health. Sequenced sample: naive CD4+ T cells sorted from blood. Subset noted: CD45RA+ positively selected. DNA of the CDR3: TGTGCCAGCAGCTTAGGCGTGAACACCGGGGAGCTGTTTTTT. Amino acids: CASSLGVNTGELFF. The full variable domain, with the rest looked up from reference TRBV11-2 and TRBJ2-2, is EAGVAQSPRYKIIEKRQSVAFWCNPISGHATLYWYQQILGQGPKLLIQFQNNGVVDDSQLPKDRFSAERLKGVDSTLKIQPAKLEDSAVYLCASSLGVNTGELFFGEGSRLTVL.